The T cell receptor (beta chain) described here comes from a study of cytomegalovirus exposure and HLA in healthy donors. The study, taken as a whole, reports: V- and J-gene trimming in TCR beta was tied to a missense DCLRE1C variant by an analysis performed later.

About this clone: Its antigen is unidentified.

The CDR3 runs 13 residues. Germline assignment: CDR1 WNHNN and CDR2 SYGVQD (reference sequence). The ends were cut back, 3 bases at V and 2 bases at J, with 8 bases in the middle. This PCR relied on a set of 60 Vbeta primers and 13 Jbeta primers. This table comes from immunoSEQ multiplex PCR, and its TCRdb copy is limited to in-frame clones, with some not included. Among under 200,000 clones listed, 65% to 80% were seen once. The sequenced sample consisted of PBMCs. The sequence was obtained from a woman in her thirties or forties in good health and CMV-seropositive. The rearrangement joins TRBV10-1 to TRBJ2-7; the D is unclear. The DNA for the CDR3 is TGCGCCAGCAGTGATCACTTAACCTACGAGCAGTACTTC. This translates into CASSDHLTYEQYF.